A selection of T cell receptor beta chains follows, all from one sample in a study of cytomegalovirus exposure and HLA in healthy donors. The assay was immunoSEQ multiplex PCR, and TCRdb's table has in-frame clones only and misses some. The sample lists roughly 120,000 clones, 60% to 80% occurring once. Input material: PBMCs. These receptor sequences come from a man aged 50-60 years in good health and CMV-seropositive. The CDR3 runs from the conserved cysteine through the conserved F or W. The D gene is left open where the match is weak. Only some rows state a clone size, as once, few, many or a class for expanded clones.

v_gene,d_gene,j_gene,abundance,CDR3nt,CDR3aa
TRBV6-5,.,TRBJ1-2,.,TGTGCCAGCAGTATGACATCTTCTTATGGCTACACCTTC,CASSMTSSYGYTF
TRBV4-3,.,TRBJ2-2,.,TGCGCCAGCAGCCCACGATTAGCGAACCAGAACACCGGGGAGCTGTTTTTT,CASSPRLANQNTGELFF
TRBV11-1,TRBD1,TRBJ2-1,.,TGTGCCAGCAGCACCGGGACAGGGAATGTTGAGCAGTTCTTC,CASSTGTGNVEQFF
TRBV2,TRBD2,TRBJ2-1,.,TGTGCCAGCAGTGCTCAGACTAGCGGGAGAGGTGAGGAGCAGTTCTTC,CASSAQTSGRGEEQFF
TRBV6-5,.,TRBJ1-1,.,TGTGCCAGCACCCGCGGGCTTGCGGGGAACACTGAAGCTTTCTTT,CASTRGLAGNTEAFF
TRBV7-2,TRBD1,TRBJ1-2,.,TGTGCCAGCAGCTTTACAGGGGAGAGGGGCTACACCTTC,CASSFTGERGYTF
TRBV29-1,TRBD1,TRBJ2-7,.,TGCAGCGTCTACCATCCGGGACAGGGTTCAATCTACGAGCAGTACTTC,CSVYHPGQGSIYEQYF
TRBV6-1,TRBD1,TRBJ1-4,.,TGTGCCAGCAGTGAAGTCCTTGGGACAGGGGATGCAACTAATGAAAAACTGTTTTTT,CASSEVLGTGDATNEKLFF
TRBV2,.,TRBJ1-5,.,TGTGCCAGCACCGCTGGCGGCCTTAGCAATCAGCCCCAGCATTTT,CASTAGGLSNQPQHF
TRBV5-1,.,TRBJ1-3,.,TGCGCCAGCAGCTTGGCCGGGGGGATAACTGGAAACACCATATATTTT,CASSLAGGITGNTIYF
TRBV9,TRBD2,TRBJ2-3,.,TGTGCCAGCAGCCCGAGACTAGCGGAGCTTTTTAGGCAGTATTTT,CASSPRLAELFRQYF
TRBV4-1,TRBD1,TRBJ1-4,.,TGCGCCAGCAGCCATGACAGGGACCTCGAAAAACTGTTTTTT,CASSHDRDLEKLFF
TRBV30,TRBD2,TRBJ2-7,once,TGTGCCTGGTCGCTGGGGGGGGCCTACGAGCAGTACTTC,CAWSLGGAYEQYF
TRBV15,.,TRBJ1-1,.,TGTGCCACCAGCAGAGATCTGCAGGGTGCTGAAGCTTTCTTT,CATSRDLQGAEAFF
TRBV10-3,TRBD1,TRBJ2-7,.,TGTGCCATCAGTGAGTCGAGGGGGACAGGCTCCACTGAGCAGTACTTC,CAISESRGTGSTEQYF
TRBV5-1,TRBD1,TRBJ1-2,.,TGCGCCAGCAGCTTTGGACAGGGGGCTAACTATGGCTACACCTTC,CASSFGQGANYGYTF
TRBV10-2,TRBD1,TRBJ1-5,.,TGCGCCAGCGCACAGGGGTACAATCAGCCCCAGCATTTT,CASAQGYNQPQHF
TRBV11-2,TRBD2,TRBJ2-2,.,TGTGCCAGCAGCCCGGGGGGCGGGGAGCTGTTTTTT,CASSPGGGELFF